Ten or more counts support the clone carrying this T cell receptor beta chain. Its target is unknown. The sample comes from a study of T cells in Graves' hyperthyroidism and ophthalmopathy. Study information: The initial diagnosis was the point when peripheral blood was collected, ahead of any treatment.

Findings and limits, study-wide: Blood also showed most of the thyroid clonotypes that were expanded above 0.001.

V was clipped by 0 bases and J by 6 bases, with 15 bases between them. Per the germline V gene, CDR1 is MDHEN and CDR2 is SYDVKM. The CDR3 has 15 amino acids. There were TCR beta CDR3 regions amplified from RNA transcripts. Initially, a first-round RT-PCR of the TCR CDR3 employed the HTBI primer set. From the multiplex PCR reads, TCRdb called clonotypes with MiXCR, one entry per CDR3 protein. The table records some 720,000 distinct CDR3 sequences, about a sixth of them present only once. The chain joins TRBV28 to TRBJ2-7, with D possibly matching TRBD1 (6 bases). The sequence derives from a man between 18 and 29 years old with Graves' hyperthyroidism. Sequencing was done on a sample of blood. Here the CDR3 DNA reads TGTGCCAGCAGTTTATGGACTACAGGGACCTTCGAGCAGTACTTC. Translation: CASSLWTTGTFEQYF.